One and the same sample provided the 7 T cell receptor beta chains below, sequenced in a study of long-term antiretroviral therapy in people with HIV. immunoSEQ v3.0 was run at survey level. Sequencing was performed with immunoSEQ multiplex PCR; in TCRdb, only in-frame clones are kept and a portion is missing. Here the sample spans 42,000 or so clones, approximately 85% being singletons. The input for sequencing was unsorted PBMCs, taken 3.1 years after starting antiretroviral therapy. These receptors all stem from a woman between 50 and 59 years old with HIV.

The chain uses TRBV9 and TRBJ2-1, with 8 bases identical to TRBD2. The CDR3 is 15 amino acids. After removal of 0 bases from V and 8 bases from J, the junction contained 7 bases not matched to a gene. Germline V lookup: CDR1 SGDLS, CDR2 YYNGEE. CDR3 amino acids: CASSVAKRGRDEQFF. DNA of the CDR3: TGTGCCAGCAGCGTAGCCAAGCGGGGGCGAGATGAGCAGTTCTTC.

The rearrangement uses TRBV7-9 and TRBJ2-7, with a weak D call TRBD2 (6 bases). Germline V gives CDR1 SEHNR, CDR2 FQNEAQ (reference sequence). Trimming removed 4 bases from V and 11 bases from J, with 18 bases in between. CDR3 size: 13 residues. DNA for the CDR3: TGTGCCAGCAGCTCCCCCAAGGGGAGGTCGGAGTACTTC. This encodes CASSSPKGRSEYF.

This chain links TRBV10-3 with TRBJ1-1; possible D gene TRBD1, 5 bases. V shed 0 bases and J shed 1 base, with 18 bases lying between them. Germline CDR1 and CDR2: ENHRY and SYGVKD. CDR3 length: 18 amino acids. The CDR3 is CAISESNWDGSSNTEAFF. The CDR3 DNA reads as TGTGCCATCAGTGAGTCGAACTGGGACGGAAGTTCGAACACTGAAGCTTTCTTT.

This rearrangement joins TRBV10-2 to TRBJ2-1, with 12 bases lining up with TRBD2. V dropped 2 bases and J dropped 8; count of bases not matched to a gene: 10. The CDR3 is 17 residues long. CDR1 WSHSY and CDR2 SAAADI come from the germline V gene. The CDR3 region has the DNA TGCGCCAGCAGTGAGCGTCTACTAGCGGGGGGTGGGGATGAGCAGTTCTTC. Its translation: CASSERLLAGGGDEQFF.

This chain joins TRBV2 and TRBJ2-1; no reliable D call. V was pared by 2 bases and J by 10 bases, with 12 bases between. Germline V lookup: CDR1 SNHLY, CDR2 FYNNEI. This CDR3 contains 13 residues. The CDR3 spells CASSERTVKEQFF. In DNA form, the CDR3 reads TGTGCCAGCAGTGAAAGGACCGTAAAGGAGCAGTTCTTC.

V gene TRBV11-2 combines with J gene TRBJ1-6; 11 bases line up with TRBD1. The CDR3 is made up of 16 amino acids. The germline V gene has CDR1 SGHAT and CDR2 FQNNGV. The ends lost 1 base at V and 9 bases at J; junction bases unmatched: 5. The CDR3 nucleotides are TGTGCCAGCAGCTTAGGGCCGGGACAGGGGGGTTCACCCCTCCACTTT. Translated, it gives CASSLGPGQGGSPLHF.

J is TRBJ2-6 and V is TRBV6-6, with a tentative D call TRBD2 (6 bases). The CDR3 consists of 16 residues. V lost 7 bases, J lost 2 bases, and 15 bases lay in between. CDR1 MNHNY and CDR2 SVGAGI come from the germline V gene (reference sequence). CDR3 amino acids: CASTLSGGTGANVLTF. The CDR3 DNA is TGTGCCAGCACCCTGAGTGGGGGGACTGGGGCCAACGTCCTGACTTTC.